The 10 T cell receptor beta chains given below trace back to one sample, sequenced in a study of T-cell memory formation after mild COVID-19. TCRdb ran MiXCR on the 5' RACE reads and lists one entry per CDR3 protein. Here the sample spans 410,000 or so distinct CDR3 sequences, less than 25% being singletons. The sequenced material came from PBMCs or a T cell subset sorted from them (not recorded which). These receptor sequences come from an adult woman who had mild COVID-19 (a few samples of this study predate the infection). Cell type and time point are not known.

This clonotype was recorded a few times. The chain combines TRBV20-1 with TRBJ1-1, with unresolved D. The CDR3 has 14 residues. V was cut by 3 bases and J by 3 bases, with 14 bases left in between. Germline values: CDR1 DFQATT, CDR2 SNEGSKA (reference sequence). In nucleotides, the CDR3 is TGCAGTGCTAGCCCCCTGGACGTGGACACTGAAGCTTTCTTT. Residues: CSASPLDVDTEAFF.

V gene TRBV19 combines with J gene TRBJ2-7; D remains ambiguous. Germline CDR1 LNHDA, CDR2 SQIVND (reference sequence). V was cut by 5 bases and J by 2 bases, with 13 bases left in between. The CDR3 runs to 14 residues. The CDR3 coding sequence is TGTGCCAGTAGTCCTGGGCCGGTTACCTACGAGCAGTACTTC. Its protein product is CASSPGPVTYEQYF. Full variable domain (outside the CDR3, taken from reference TRBV19 and TRBJ2-7): DGGITQSPKYLFRKEGQNVTLSCEQNLNHDAMYWYRQDPGQGLRLIYYSQIVNDFQKGDIAEGYSVSREKKESFPLTVTSAQKNPTAFYLCASSPGPVTYEQYFGPGTRLTVT.

This clonotype appeared many times. This chain joins TRBV7-8 and TRBJ1-1, with no clear D. Trimming shortened V by 5 bases and J by 3 bases, and 19 bases separated the two germline ends. CDR1 is SGHVS, CDR2 FQNEAQ, per germline. The CDR3 is 16 amino acids. CDR3 coding DNA: TGTGCCAGCAGCCCAGTATATCCAGTTCGGTACACTGAAGCTTTCTTT. This gives the protein CASSPVYPVRYTEAFF.

The chain joins TRBV7-8 to TRBJ2-5; D gene ambiguous. The CDR3 runs 14 residues. V was trimmed by 0 bases and J by 7 bases, leaving 12 bases between them. Germline V gene lookup returns CDR1 SGHVS and CDR2 FQNEAQ. The CDR3 here is CASSLASGRGTQYF. The CDR3 DNA reads as TGTGCCAGCAGCTTAGCGTCGGGCCGTGGGACCCAGTACTTC.

This sequence joins TRBV2 and TRBJ1-1; TRBD1 aligns across 8 bases. The CDR3 extends over 18 amino acids. Trimming took 5 bases from V and 0 from J; bases not matched to a gene: 14. Germline lookup yields CDR1 SNHLY and CDR2 FYNNEI. In DNA, the CDR3 is TGTGCCAGCAGTAAGGACAGGGCCAGCCCGAATATGAACACTGAAGCTTTCTTT. Translating gives CASSKDRASPNMNTEAFF.

The chain carries TRBV29-1 and TRBJ2-2; a weak D match, TRBD2 (5 bases). Germline V gives CDR1 SQVTM, CDR2 ANQGSEA. CDR3 size: 13 residues. V was cut by 4 bases and J by 7 bases, with 13 bases left in between. The CDR3 coding sequence is TGCAGCGTTGGAGAACCTGGGAGCGGGGAGCTGTTTTTT. It codes for CSVGEPGSGELFF.

The table lists this clonotype with many counts. This chain links TRBV5-1 with TRBJ2-6; a weak D match, TRBD1 (5 bases). Germline CDR1 reads SGHRS; CDR2 reads YFSETQ. The ends were cut back, 4 bases at V and 0 bases at J, with 11 bases in the middle. The CDR3 spans 16 residues. CDR3 DNA sequence: TGCGCCAGCAGCCCTAGACAGAGCTCTGGGGCCAACGTCCTGACTTTC. Amino acid sequence: CASSPRQSSGANVLTF.

This clonotype appeared a few times. V and J are TRBV29-1 and TRBJ2-3; TRBD1 matches at 8 bases. The CDR3 runs to 15 residues. Germline values: CDR1 SQVTM, CDR2 ANQGSEA. The V segment lost 5 bases and the J segment 3 bases; nucleotides outside the gene matches: 10. CDR3: CSVRNRGVLTDTQYF. CDR3 DNA: TGCAGCGTTCGTAACAGGGGGGTTTTGACAGATACGCAGTATTTT.

This clonotype appeared a single time. The chain couples TRBV6-2 or TRBV6-3 to TRBJ2-1; unclear D gene. This CDR3 spans 14 amino acids. Trimming removed 10 bases at V and 1 base at J, with 14 bases between. From germline, CDR1 is MNHEY and CDR2 SVGEGT. This CDR3 is CATELTWSYNEQFF. The CDR3, as DNA: TGTGCCACGGAACTCACTTGGTCCTACAATGAGCAGTTCTTC.

The chain uses TRBV5-1 and TRBJ1-2, with a weak D call TRBD1 (5 bases). V gave up 0 bases and J gave up 1 base, with 13 bases separating them. Germline assignment: CDR1 SGHRS and CDR2 YFSETQ. CDR3 size: 16 residues. The CDR3 DNA sequence: TGCGCCAGCAGCTTGGGCCCGGGGCCTCTTAACTATGGCTACACCTTC. Translating gives CASSLGPGPLNYGYTF.